The 23 T cell receptor beta chains presented below share a single source sample, sequenced in a study of Graves' ophthalmopathy and Graves' hyperthyroidism. RNA transcripts provided the template for amplifying TCR beta CDR3 regions. Scientists carried out first-round RT-PCR using HTBI primers and then a second-round multiplex PCR. A single record per CDR3 protein comes from TCRdb applying MiXCR to the multiplex PCR reads. The table shows 600,000 to 700,000 distinct CDR3 sequences, with roughly 41% occurring only once. Material: peripheral blood. All receptors come from an adult man with Graves' ophthalmopathy.

About this clonotype: A read error is possible here, since a much larger clone lies one base away. The V and J genes are TRBV10-3 and TRBJ1-1, with D perhaps matching TRBD1 (6 bases). Germline CDR1 is ENHRY and CDR2 is SYGVKD. This CDR3 spans 12 amino acids. V lost 4 bases, J lost 6 bases, and 9 bases lay in between. The DNA for the CDR3 is TGTGCCATCAGTGCTAGGGGGTCTGAAGCTTTCTTT. It specifies CAISARGSEAFF.

The chain has TRBV7-8 and TRBJ2-5, with 10 bases that match TRBD1. J was trimmed by 5 bases and V by 1 base; bases with no gene match: 10. This CDR3 contains 17 residues. CDR1 SGHVS and CDR2 FQNEAQ come from the germline V gene. Written as DNA, the CDR3 is TGTGCCAGCAGCTTAGTGCGTGGGACAGGGGTGTGCGAGACCCAGTACTTC. Protein product: CASSLVRGTGVCETQYF. The full variable domain, its missing parts supplied by reference TRBV7-8 and TRBJ2-5, is GAGVSQSPRYKVAKRGQDVALRCDPISGHVSLFWYQQALGQGPEFLTYFQNEAQLDKSGLPSDRFFAERPEGSVSTLKIQRTQQEDSAVYLCASSLVRGTGVCETQYFGPGTRLLVL.

V and J are TRBV7-6 and TRBJ1-3; D gene unclear. Germline CDR1 SGHVS, CDR2 FNYEAQ. This CDR3 contains 15 residues. Trimming removed 5 bases at V and 0 bases at J, with 11 bases between. The chain's CDR3 is CASSPSGFSGNTIYF. The CDR3 bases are TGTGCCAGCAGCCCGTCCGGTTTCTCTGGAAACACCATATATTTT.

CDR3 protein: CASSHGDYLQETQYF. The CDR3, as DNA: TGTGCCAGTAGCCATGGGGACTATCTCCAGGAGACCCAGTACTTC. The chain joins TRBV19 to TRBJ2-5; the match to TRBD2 covers 7 bases. V shed 6 bases, J shed 5 bases, and the junction held 12 bases outside the gene matches. Germline V gene sequence: CDR1 LNHDA, CDR2 SQIVND (reference sequence). The CDR3 spans 15 residues.

The rearrangement uses TRBV2 and TRBJ1-2; tentatively, D is TRBD1 (5 bases). In germline, CDR1 is SNHLY, CDR2 FYNNEI. CDR3 length: 13 residues. Trimming stripped 7 bases from V and 6 bases from J, with 15 bases between. The CDR3 DNA reads TGTGCCAGCAAACCACTAGCGGGGGATGGCTACACCTTC. Residues: CASKPLAGDGYTF.

V is TRBV7-2 and J is TRBJ2-5, with D maybe TRBD1 (6 bases). V was trimmed by 5 bases and J by 3 bases, leaving 22 bases between them. Germline CDR1 SGHTA, CDR2 FQGNSA. The CDR3 is made up of 17 amino acids. The CDR3 sequence: CASSKGPRGLGKETQYF. CDR3 nucleotides: TGTGCCAGCAGCAAAGGCCCTAGGGGGTTAGGCAAAGAGACCCAGTACTTC.

The chain uses TRBV25-1 and TRBJ1-1; D perhaps matches TRBD1 (6 bases). CDR3 size: 14 residues. Trimming removed 1 base at V and 5 bases at J, with 11 bases between. Germline V lookup: CDR1 MGHDK, CDR2 SYGVNS. As DNA, the CDR3 is TGTGCCAGCAGTGAATTCGGGGGCGGGACTGAAGCTTTCTTT. Translation: CASSEFGGGTEAFF.

This clonotype showed up many times. V gene TRBV2 combines with J gene TRBJ1-2; 7 bases are a match to TRBD1. The CDR3 covers 14 residues. V lost 3 bases to trimming and J lost 2 bases; unmatched junction nucleotides: 3. Germline CDR1 SNHLY, CDR2 FYNNEI. CDR3 coding DNA: TGTGCCAGCAGTGATGGACAGGAGAACTATGGCTACACCTTC. This sequence encodes CASSDGQENYGYTF.

There are many counts of this clonotype. This chain connects TRBV7-2 to TRBJ2-7; 11 nucleotides line up with TRBD1. The length of the CDR3 is 15 residues. J was trimmed by 7 bases and V by 4 bases; bases with no gene match: 9. Germline values: CDR1 SGHTA, CDR2 FQGNSA. The CDR3 is CASSSWTGGAREQYF. The CDR3 DNA is TGTGCCAGCAGCTCATGGACAGGGGGCGCGAGGGAGCAGTACTTC.

The rearrangement joins TRBV7-2 to TRBJ2-7, with TRBD2 matching over 7 bases. This CDR3 contains 15 residues. The ends lost 5 bases at V and 1 base at J; junction bases unmatched: 8. Germline CDR1 is SGHTA and CDR2 is FQGNSA. The CDR3 DNA sequence: TGTGCCAGCAGCCTTCGAGCGGGGAAATCCTACGAGCAGTACTTC. It yields the protein CASSLRAGKSYEQYF.

V and J are TRBV7-8 and TRBJ2-7, with 7 bases aligning to TRBD2. V was pared by 7 bases and J by 0 bases, with 6 bases of the junction left unmatched. This CDR3 is 14 amino acids long. The germline gives CDR1 SGHVS, CDR2 FQNEAQ. CDR3 nucleotides: TGTGCCAGCATTATGCGGGGGAGCTCCTACGAGCAGTACTTC. This translates into CASIMRGSSYEQYF. The complete variable domain, with remaining parts taken from reference TRBV7-8 and TRBJ2-7, reads GAGVSQSPRYKVAKRGQDVALRCDPISGHVSLFWYQQALGQGPEFLTYFQNEAQLDKSGLPSDRFFAERPEGSVSTLKIQRTQQEDSAVYLCASIMRGSSYEQYFGPGTRLTVT.

V usage is TRBV29-1 and J usage is TRBJ1-1, with D unresolved. This CDR3 comprises 12 residues. With 8 bases removed from V and 2 bases from J, the gap between germline ends came to 12 bases. Germline-derived CDR1 and CDR2 are SQVTM and ANQGSEA. CDR3 residues: CSYRRPNTEAFF. CDR3 nucleotides: TGCAGCTATCGGCGACCTAACACTGAAGCTTTCTTT.

The rearrangement uses TRBV19 and TRBJ1-6; 7 positions agree with TRBD1. The J segment lost 7 bases and the V segment lost 11 bases, leaving 5 bases of the junction unmatched. CDR3 length: 12 amino acids. Germline assignment: CDR1 LNHDA and CDR2 SQIVND (reference sequence). The CDR3, as DNA: TGTGCCGCCGGACAGGAAAATTCACCCCTCCACTTT. It encodes CAAGQENSPLHF.

This clonotype was seen many times. J is TRBJ1-1 and V is TRBV20-1; TRBD1 aligns across 8 bases. This CDR3 contains 14 residues. Germline CDR1 DFQATT, CDR2 SNEGSKA (reference sequence). After removal of 4 bases from V and 2 bases from J, the junction contained 6 bases not matched to a gene. CDR3 nucleotides: TGCAGTGCTACGCCAGGGGGCCCAAACACTGAAGCTTTCTTT. Protein: CSATPGGPNTEAFF.

This clonotype was recorded at least ten times. V gene TRBV9 combines with J gene TRBJ1-3, with D possibly TRBD1 on 6 matching bases. Trimming shortened V by 4 bases and J by 3 bases, and 17 bases separated the two germline ends. The germline gives CDR1 SGDLS, CDR2 YYNGEE. This CDR3 contains 16 residues. CDR3 region: CASSSSIQGIGNTIYF. The CDR3 DNA follows: TGTGCCAGCAGCTCAAGTATACAGGGAATTGGAAACACCATATATTTT.

This clonotype was found a few times. At one of its ends the junction is not consistent with the germline gene, which may arise from a read error. The chain uses TRBV5-1 and TRBJ2-7, with 8 positions matching TRBD1. Germline V lookup: CDR1 SGHRS, CDR2 YFSETQ. This CDR3 spans 14 amino acids. Here the CDR3 reads CASRLDRALYEQYF. In DNA form, the CDR3 reads TGCGCCAGCAGATTGGACAGGGCTCTCTACGAGCAGTACTTC.

There are a few counts of this clonotype. The chain is built from TRBV7-8 and TRBJ2-4; D possibly matches TRBD1 or TRBD2 (5 bases each). Looked up from germline, CDR1 is SGHVS and CDR2 is FQNEAQ. The CDR3 extends over 17 amino acids. Trimming took off 0 bases at V and 0 bases at J, with 12 bases between the two ends. The DNA of the CDR3 is TGTGCCAGCAGCTTAGCCCGACCGGGACCAGCCAAAAACATTCAGTACTTC. Translated: CASSLARPGPAKNIQYF.

Remarks on this clonotype: A much bigger clone sits one base away, suggesting this may be a read error. The chain links TRBV7-9 to TRBJ2-7; D possibly matches TRBD1 or TRBD2 (5 bases each). CDR1 and CDR2 (germline): SEHNR, FQNEAQ (reference sequence). The CDR3 is 15 amino acids. CDR3 amino acids: CASSARGRREHEQHF. CDR3 DNA: TGTGCCAGCAGTGCTAGGGGTCGCAGGGAGCACGAGCAGCACTTC.

This clonotype was detected many times. V and J are TRBV7-9 and TRBJ1-1; TRBD1 agrees at 7 bases. The CDR3 sequence is 16 residues long. Germline-derived CDR1 and CDR2 are SEHNR and FQNEAQ (reference sequence). With 2 bases clipped from V and 0 bases from J, the junction kept 6 bases outside the gene matches. The CDR3 DNA sequence: TGTGCCAGCAGCTTACCAGGGGGAGGTATGAACACTGAAGCTTTCTTT. Translation: CASSLPGGGMNTEAFF.

This clonotype was counted ten times or more. This sequence joins TRBV5-5 and TRBJ2-5; no clear D gene. This CDR3 is built from 12 residues. The V end was cut by 5 bases, the J end by 4 bases, with 9 bases between. Germline V gene lookup returns CDR1 SGHKS and CDR2 YYEKEE (reference sequence). CDR3 region: CASSWKGETQYF. DNA for the CDR3: TGTGCCAGCAGTTGGAAGGGAGAGACCCAGTACTTC.

Only one count was recorded for this clonotype. The J gene is TRBJ1-2, the V gene TRBV20-1; tentatively, D is TRBD1 (6 bases). Germline lookup yields CDR1 DFQATT and CDR2 SNEGSKA (reference sequence). The CDR3 is made up of 13 amino acids. V lost 3 bases, J lost 5 bases, and 13 bases lay in between. The CDR3: CSARGTGNYGYTF. In nucleotides, the CDR3 is TGCAGTGCTAGGGGAACAGGGAATTATGGCTACACCTTC.

For the CDR3, the DNA is TGTGCCAGCAGTTACTCATGGAAGGGGGTAGTCTATGGCTACACCTTC. Protein sequence: CASSYSWKGVVYGYTF. This chain links TRBV6-5 with TRBJ1-2, with D possibly being TRBD1 (6 bases). The CDR3 totals 16 residues. With 0 bases removed from V and 4 bases from J, the gap between germline ends came to 15 bases. The V gene's germline CDR1 is MNHEY and CDR2 SVGAGI.

This clonotype has at least ten counts. V gene TRBV7-3 combines with J gene TRBJ2-5; 9 bases map to TRBD2. V shed 6 bases and J 5 bases; nucleotides not matched to a gene: 10. Germline CDR1 is SGHTA and CDR2 is FQGTGA. This CDR3 has 15 amino acids. The CDR3 nucleotides are TGTGCCAGCAGTCGGAGCGGGAGGCCGGGGGAGACCCAGTACTTC. It encodes CASSRSGRPGETQYF.